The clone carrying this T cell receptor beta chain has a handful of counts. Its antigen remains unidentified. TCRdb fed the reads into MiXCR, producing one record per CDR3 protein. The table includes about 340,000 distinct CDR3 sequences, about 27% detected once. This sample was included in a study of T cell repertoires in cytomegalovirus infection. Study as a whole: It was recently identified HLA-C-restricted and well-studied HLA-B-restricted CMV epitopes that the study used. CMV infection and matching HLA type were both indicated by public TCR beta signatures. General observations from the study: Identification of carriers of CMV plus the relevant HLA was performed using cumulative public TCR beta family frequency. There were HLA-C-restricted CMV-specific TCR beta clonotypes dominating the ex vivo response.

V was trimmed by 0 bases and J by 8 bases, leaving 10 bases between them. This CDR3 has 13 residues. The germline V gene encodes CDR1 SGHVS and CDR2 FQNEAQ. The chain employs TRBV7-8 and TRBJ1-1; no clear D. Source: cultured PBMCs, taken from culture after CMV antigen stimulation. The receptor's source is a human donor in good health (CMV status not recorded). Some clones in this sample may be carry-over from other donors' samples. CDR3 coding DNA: TGTGCCAGCAGCTTAGCGACCTTCCTGGAAGCTTTCTTT. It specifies CASSLATFLEAFF.